Below, 27 T cell receptor beta chains from the same sample are listed, as sequenced in a study of blood T cell repertoires in COVID-19. Repertoires were generated with immunoSEQ multiplex PCR, while TCRdb's copy carries only in-frame clones and drops some. The sample records roughly 350,000 clones, around nine tenths being singletons. The specimen sequenced was peripheral blood. All receptors come from a woman between 70 and 85 years old with COVID-19, enrolled during active disease.

This chain joins TRBV7-3 and TRBJ1-3; weak D call: TRBD1 (5 bases). V gave up 8 bases and J gave up 2 bases, with 19 bases separating them. Germline values: CDR1 SGHTA, CDR2 FQGTGA. This CDR3 comprises 16 residues. The CDR3 region has the DNA TGTGCCAGCTCCGGAGAGGGGAGGTACGCTGGAAACACCATATATTTT. Residues: CASSGEGRYAGNTIYF. Full variable domain (missing parts from reference TRBV7-3 and TRBJ1-3): GAGVSQTPSNKVTEKGKYVELRCDPISGHTALYWYRQSLGQGPEFLIYFQGTGAADDSGLPNDRFFAVRPEGSVSTLKIQRTERGDSAVYLCASSGEGRYAGNTIYFGEGSWLTVV.

The V and J genes are TRBV29-1 and TRBJ2-6; possibly TRBD2 for D (5 bases). Per germline, CDR1 SQVTM and CDR2 ANQGSEA. CDR3 size: 15 residues. V dropped 2 bases and J dropped 4 bases, with 12 bases sitting between them. Here the CDR3 DNA reads TGCAGCGTTGAATCCGCACGGGGAGGGGCCAACGTCCTGACTTTC. This codes for CSVESARGGANVLTF.

This sequence joins TRBV7-6 and TRBJ1-5, with D perhaps matching TRBD1 (6 bases). Deletions cut 5 bases from V and 2 bases from J, with 19 bases between. The CDR3 has 17 amino acids. Germline values: CDR1 SGHVS, CDR2 FNYEAQ. DNA of the CDR3: TGTGCCAGCAGCCCCGGTGGGGGGGCAGCGGGCAATCAGCCCCAGCATTTT. The encoded protein is CASSPGGGAAGNQPQHF. Based on the CDR3 plus reference TRBV7-6 and TRBJ1-5, the full variable domain is GAGVSQSPRYKVTKRGQDVALRCDPISGHVSLYWYRQALGQGPEFLTYFNYEAQQDKSGLPNDRFSAERPEGSISTLTIQRTEQRDSAMYRCASSPGGGAAGNQPQHFGDGTRLSIL.

This clone came up once. The chain links TRBV5-6 to TRBJ2-5; 9 bases align to TRBD2. J was trimmed by 0 bases and V by 1 base; bases with no gene match: 4. Germline V gives CDR1 SGHDT, CDR2 YYEEEE. The length of the CDR3 is 16 residues. The CDR3 nucleotides are TGTGCCAGCAGCTTGAAGGCTAGCGGGGACCAAGAGACCCAGTACTTC. Its translation: CASSLKASGDQETQYF. The full variable domain, rest sourced from reference TRBV5-6 and TRBJ2-5, is DAGVTQSPTHLIKTRGQQVTLRCSPKSGHDTVSWYQQALGQGPQFIFQYYEEEERQRGNFPDRFSGHQFPNYSSELNVNALLLGDSALYLCASSLKASGDQETQYFGPGTRLLVL.

The CDR3 sequence is CSVPSRGSKNYGYTF. The CDR3 coding sequence is TGCAGCGTTCCCTCCCGGGGATCGAAGAACTATGGCTACACCTTC. J is TRBJ1-2 and V is TRBV29-1, with unresolved D. V lost 5 bases to trimming and J lost 2 bases, with 18 bases between them. Germline values: CDR1 SQVTM, CDR2 ANQGSEA. The CDR3 consists of 15 residues.

The chain is built from TRBV30 and TRBJ2-3, with 7 positions matching TRBD2. This CDR3 is 16 amino acids long. V was clipped by 0 bases and J by 0 bases; unmatched bases: 6. Germline V gene data show CDR1 as GTSNPN and CDR2 as SVGIG (reference sequence). The CDR3 DNA is TGTGCCTGGAGTGTGTTTCGAGCGGGGAGCACAGATACGCAGTATTTT. Its protein product is CAWSVFRAGSTDTQYF.

This clone was found once. The chain combines TRBV6-5 with TRBJ1-1; tentatively, D is TRBD1 (6 bases). CDR3 length: 13 amino acids. Trimming stripped 8 bases from V and 4 bases from J, with 14 bases between. Germline CDR1 is MNHEY and CDR2 is SVGAGI. CDR3 nucleotides: TGTGCCAGCCGACCCGGACAGTTCACTGAAGCTTTCTTT. This translates into CASRPGQFTEAFF.

This CDR3 reads CASSLAVGGDGYGYTF. For the CDR3, the DNA is TGTGCCAGCAGCTTAGCGGTGGGAGGGGACGGCTATGGCTACACCTTC. V gene TRBV7-2 combines with J gene TRBJ1-2, with D possibly matching TRBD1 (5 bases). CDR1 and CDR2 (germline): SGHTA, FQGNSA. V was clipped by 0 bases and J by 4 bases, with 15 bases between them. The length of the CDR3 is 16 residues.

This clone was seen more than once but under ten times. V gene TRBV3-1 (or the pseudogene TRBV3-2) combines with J gene TRBJ1-2; D not resolved. This CDR3 is built from 14 residues. Germline values: CDR1 LGHDT, CDR2 YNNKEL (reference sequence). Trimming took 2 bases from V and 1 from J, leaving 8 bases between them. The CDR3 loop reads CASSQREFNYGYTF. The CDR3 DNA is TGTGCCAGCAGCCAAAGGGAGTTTAACTATGGCTACACCTTC.

The V and J genes are TRBV9 and TRBJ2-7, with 14 bases aligning to TRBD2. This CDR3 is 17 amino acids long. Germline V CDR1 and CDR2: SGDLS, YYNGEE. Unmatched junction bases numbered 9, after V lost 0 bases and J lost 7 bases. CDR3 DNA: TGTGCCAGCAGCGTAGCTCCGACTAGCGGGGGGGCCGGAGAGCAGTACTTC. Translation: CASSVAPTSGGAGEQYF.

The chain links TRBV27 to TRBJ2-5, with D perhaps TRBD2 (5 bases). CDR1 is MNHEY, CDR2 SMNVEV, per germline (reference sequence). Trimming removed 5 bases at V and 5 bases at J, with 12 bases between. CDR3 length: 13 amino acids. The CDR3 sequence: CASSPGGRETQYF. CDR3 nucleotides: TGTGCCAGCAGTCCGGGCGGGCGGGAGACCCAGTACTTC.

The gene calls are TRBV2 and TRBJ2-2; maybe TRBD1 (5 bases). The CDR3 runs to 15 residues. Germline assignment: CDR1 SNHLY and CDR2 FYNNEI. V dropped 7 bases and J dropped 0 bases, with 12 bases sitting between them. The CDR3 bases are TGTGCCAGCAAAAGCACAGGTACGAACACCGGGGAGCTGTTTTTT. Protein: CASKSTGTNTGELFF.

This chain joins TRBV3-1 (or the pseudogene TRBV3-2) and TRBJ1-1; 11 nucleotides match TRBD1. The CDR3 runs to 15 residues. Germline CDR1 is LGHDT and CDR2 is YNNKEL (reference sequence). J lost 10 bases, V lost 4 bases, and 11 bases had no gene match. This CDR3 reads CASSPPGGQGVVAFF. CDR3 nucleotides: TGTGCCAGCAGCCCCCCAGGGGGACAGGGGGTTGTAGCTTTCTTT.

The chain uses TRBV27 and TRBJ2-2; 7 bases are a match to TRBD1. The CDR3 covers 15 residues. Trimming at V came to 6 bases and at J to 2 bases, leaving 6 bases not matched to a gene. Germline assignment: CDR1 MNHEY and CDR2 SMNVEV (reference sequence). CDR3 in amino acids: CASRVNRGNTGELFF. The CDR3, as DNA: TGTGCCAGCAGAGTCAACAGGGGTAACACCGGGGAGCTGTTTTTT.

The genes are TRBV12-3 or TRBV12-4 and TRBJ2-7; 15 nucleotides match TRBD2. The J segment lost 12 bases and the V segment lost 8 bases, leaving 8 bases of the junction unmatched. The CDR3 has 13 residues. The DNA for the CDR3 is TGTGCCAGCTGGGGGACTAGCGGGGGGCCGGGGTACTTC. Residues: CASWGTSGGPGYF.

This rearrangement joins TRBV19 to TRBJ2-7, with D possibly being TRBD1 (5 bases). The CDR3 contains 13 residues. V shed 7 bases and J shed 6 bases, with 16 bases lying between them. Germline V gene sequence: CDR1 LNHDA, CDR2 SQIVND (reference sequence). The CDR3 region has the DNA TGTGCCAGTAAAGGGGCTTGGTTCAGCGAGCAGTACTTC. Translation gives CASKGAWFSEQYF.

This sequence joins TRBV30 and TRBJ1-1, with a tentative D call TRBD1 (5 bases). Trimming took 1 base from V and 0 from J, leaving 12 bases between them. The CDR3 sequence is 15 residues long. The germline V gene encodes CDR1 GTSNPN and CDR2 SVGIG (reference sequence). CDR3 DNA: TGTGCCTGGAGTGAATGGGACTTTCTGAACACTGAAGCTTTCTTT. It is translated as CAWSEWDFLNTEAFF.

Regarding this clone: Within the sample, other DNA sequences also encode this same CDR3. The CDR3 is CASSLGQSNYGYTF. The DNA of the CDR3 is TGTGCCAGCAGCTTAGGGCAGTCTAACTATGGCTACACCTTC. This chain connects TRBV7-8 to TRBJ1-2; D is ambiguous. Trimming shortened V by 1 base and J by 0 bases, and 6 bases separated the two germline ends. Germline loops: CDR1 SGHVS, CDR2 FQNEAQ. The length of the CDR3 is 14 residues.

The chain links TRBV10-3 to TRBJ1-5; D may be TRBD1 (5 bases). There are 16 residues in the CDR3. Germline V gives CDR1 ENHRY, CDR2 SYGVKD. With 2 bases removed from V and 6 bases from J, the gap between germline ends came to 17 bases. CDR3 residues: CAISERGLLEGQPQHF. CDR3 nucleotide sequence: TGTGCCATCAGTGAGAGGGGCCTTTTGGAGGGTCAGCCCCAGCATTTT.

V gene TRBV7-9 combines with J gene TRBJ2-1, with 12 bases lining up with TRBD1. CDR3 length: 14 amino acids. CDR1 is SEHNR and CDR2 is FQNEAQ in the germline V gene (reference sequence). With 8 bases clipped from V and 8 bases from J, the junction kept 7 bases outside the gene matches. The CDR3 reads CASGLGTGGDEQFF. CDR3 nucleotides: TGTGCCAGCGGGCTCGGGACAGGGGGCGATGAGCAGTTCTTC.

The gene calls are TRBV29-1 and TRBJ1-4; D gene uncertain. V lost 5 bases, J lost 8 bases, and 12 bases lay in between. From germline, CDR1 is SQVTM and CDR2 ANQGSEA. The CDR3 totals 12 residues. In nucleotides, the CDR3 is TGCAGCGTTTCATCCGTTCAGGAAAAACTGTTTTTT. Amino acids: CSVSSVQEKLFF.

The chain links TRBV18 to TRBJ1-1, with D possibly matching TRBD1 (6 bases). The CDR3 has 14 residues. Germline V gene lookup returns CDR1 KGHSH and CDR2 LQKENI. V was clipped by 6 bases and J by 0 bases, with 11 bases between them. The CDR3 here is CASSFGQMNTEAFF. The CDR3 coding sequence is TGTGCCAGCTCGTTCGGACAGATGAACACTGAAGCTTTCTTT.

The chain links TRBV5-1 to TRBJ1-3, with D tentatively TRBD1 (6 bases). V was pared by 4 bases and J by 4 bases, with 15 bases between. Germline V gives CDR1 SGHRS, CDR2 YFSETQ. CDR3 length equals 15 residues. The CDR3 DNA follows: TGCGCCAGCAGCCTGCATGGACAGCTCGGAAACACCATATATTTT. This codes for CASSLHGQLGNTIYF.

This sequence joins TRBV11-2 and TRBJ1-4, with 9 bases fitting TRBD1. The germline V gene encodes CDR1 SGHAT and CDR2 FQNNGV. This CDR3 is 19 amino acids long. V dropped 4 bases and J dropped 10; count of bases not matched to a gene: 22. DNA of the CDR3: TGTGCCAGCAGCTCCGGATTACCGGGACAGGGATTTGATGCGGCAAAACTGTTTTTT. Translated: CASSSGLPGQGFDAAKLFF.

The J gene is TRBJ2-7, the V gene TRBV2; 8 bases line up with TRBD2. CDR1 SNHLY and CDR2 FYNNEI come from the germline V gene. This CDR3 region has 15 residues. Trimming at V came to 1 base and at J to 5 bases, leaving 7 bases not matched to a gene. The CDR3 bases are TGTGCCAGCAGTGAAGACGCGGGGGGTTTCGACGAGCAGTACTTC. Translating it yields CASSEDAGGFDEQYF.

The rearrangement uses TRBV11-3 and TRBJ1-1; 7 bases match TRBD1. With V trimmed by 3 bases and J by 4 bases, 5 bases remained unmatched. The CDR3 runs to 14 residues. From germline, CDR1 is SGHNT and CDR2 YENEEA. The CDR3 loop reads CASSFSGGVTEAFF. In DNA, the CDR3 is TGTGCCAGCAGCTTCTCAGGGGGAGTCACTGAAGCTTTCTTT. The whole variable domain, filled in from reference TRBV11-3 and TRBJ1-1, reads EAGVVQSPRYKIIEKKQPVAFWCNPISGHNTLYWYLQNLGQGPELLIRYENEEAVDDSQLPKDRFSAERLKGVDSTLKIQPAELGDSAVYLCASSFSGGVTEAFFGQGTRLTVV.

V usage is TRBV11-2 and J usage is TRBJ2-1, with 10 bases lining up with TRBD2. The germline gives CDR1 SGHAT, CDR2 FQNNGV. The CDR3 is 16 amino acids. After removal of 1 base from V and 5 bases from J, the junction contained 5 bases not matched to a gene. The CDR3 nucleotides are TGTGCCAGCAGCTTAGCTAGTACTAGCGGGGACAATGAGCAGTTCTTC. Amino acid sequence: CASSLASTSGDNEQFF.